Below are 18 T cell receptor beta chains sequenced from a single sample in a study of T cells in Graves' hyperthyroidism and ophthalmopathy. RNA transcripts served as the template for amplifying TCR beta CDR3 regions. A set of HTBI primers served as the primers for a first-round RT-PCR of the TCR CDR3. TCRdb analysed the multiplex PCR reads with MiXCR anew, one entry per CDR3 protein. The sample carries roughly 720,000 distinct CDR3 sequences, 15% to 20% recorded once. The sample was blood. Source of these receptors: a man in his fifties with Graves' hyperthyroidism.

This clonotype was seen once. Possible read error: a much larger clone is one base away. The rearrangement uses TRBV29-1 and TRBJ1-1, with TRBD1 identical over 8 bases. The germline V gene has CDR1 SQVTM and CDR2 ANQGSEA. The CDR3 totals 14 residues. J gave up 5 bases and V 8 bases, and 13 bases lay outside the gene matches. CDR3 in DNA: TGCAGCACGAAACTCCCAGGGGGCAGGACTGAAGCTTTCTTT. Its protein is CSTKLPGGRTEAFF.

This clonotype was counted many times. The rearrangement joins TRBV10-1 to TRBJ2-5; 7 bases line up with TRBD2. Germline loops: CDR1 WNHNN, CDR2 SYGVQD (reference sequence). Trimming removed 5 bases from V and 0 bases from J; junction bases left unmatched: 12. The CDR3 covers 17 residues. CDR3 loop: CASSIGGSPPYQETQYF. For the CDR3, the DNA is TGCGCCAGCAGTATCGGCGGGAGCCCCCCGTACCAAGAGACCCAGTACTTC.

This clonotype was seen ten or more times. The chain uses TRBV7-2 and TRBJ2-1; TRBD1 matches 7 bases. Trimming cost V 5 bases and J 1 base; bases outside gene matches: 5. The CDR3 is made up of 15 amino acids. Germline lookup yields CDR1 SGHTA and CDR2 FQGNSA. In nucleotides, the CDR3 is TGTGCCAGCAGCCCAGGGGGTAGGTCCTACAATGAGCAGTTCTTC. Translation: CASSPGGRSYNEQFF.

This clonotype was seen many times. The CDR3: CASSIEGRNTEAFF. In DNA form, the CDR3 reads TGTGCCAGTAGTATAGAGGGCAGAAACACTGAAGCTTTCTTT. The J gene is TRBJ1-1, the V gene TRBV19; D is ambiguous. Trimming took 0 bases from V and 2 from J, leaving 7 bases between them. The CDR3 is made up of 14 amino acids. Germline CDR1 is LNHDA and CDR2 is SQIVND (reference sequence).

This clonotype was observed at least ten times. The V and J genes are TRBV29-1 and TRBJ2-5; 12 bases agree with TRBD2. This CDR3 comprises 13 residues. Germline loops: CDR1 SQVTM, CDR2 ANQGSEA. Trimming removed 8 bases from V and 4 bases from J; junction bases left unmatched: 5. The CDR3 protein is CSQTSGSGETQYF. The CDR3 DNA follows: TGCAGCCAGACTAGCGGGAGTGGAGAGACCCAGTACTTC.

This clonotype was counted at least ten times. A much larger clone lies one base from this, so it may be a read error. The rearrangement joins TRBV12-3 or TRBV12-4 to TRBJ2-1; perhaps D is TRBD1 or TRBD2 (5 bases each). The CDR3 loop spans 13 amino acids. V gave up 6 bases and J gave up 0 bases, with 6 bases separating them. The CDR3 protein is CASRGDSYNEQFF. The CDR3 DNA is TGTGCCAGCAGGGGGGACTCCTACAATGAGCAGTTCTTC.

As concerns this clonotype: Since a much larger clone is just one base distant, this may be a read error. The rearrangement links TRBV9 to TRBJ2-7, with 10 bases matching TRBD1. CDR3 length: 15 residues. CDR1 and CDR2 (germline): SGDLS, YYNGEE. CDR3 in amino acids: CASSAFGTGDGEQCF. DNA of the CDR3: TGTGCCAGCAGCGCCTTCGGGACAGGGGATGGCGAGCAGTGCTTC.

The chain employs TRBV24-1 and TRBJ2-1, with 12 bases identical to TRBD2. V lost 4 bases and J lost 2; bases outside the gene matches: 8. CDR3 size: 18 residues. Per germline, CDR1 KGHDR and CDR2 SFDVKD. In DNA, the CDR3 is TGTGCCACCAGTGACCGCCGACTAGCGGGAGAGGCCTACAATGAGCAGTTCTTC. Amino acids: CATSDRRLAGEAYNEQFF.

On this clonotype itself: Mismatch with germline at one junction end may stem from a read error. The chain is built from TRBV24-1 and TRBJ2-2; 7 bases line up with TRBD2. This CDR3 has 14 residues. From germline, CDR1 is KGHDR and CDR2 SFDVKD. CDR3 region: CATSSGANSGELFF. DNA of the CDR3: TGTGCCACCAGTAGCGGGGCGAACAGCGGGGAGCTGTTTTTT.

This clonotype has a count of ten or more. The V call is TRBV2, the J call TRBJ1-4; the match to TRBD1 covers 8 bases. V was clipped by 5 bases and J by 3 bases; unmatched bases: 14. CDR1 is SNHLY, CDR2 FYNNEI, per germline. The CDR3 sequence is 18 residues long. CDR3 loop: CASSSFPGQERPNEKLFF. The CDR3 nucleotides are TGTGCCAGCAGTTCTTTCCCGGGACAGGAGAGGCCTAATGAAAAACTGTTTTTT. The full variable domain, rest sourced from reference TRBV2 and TRBJ1-4, is EPEVTQTPSHQVTQMGQEVILRCVPISNHLYFYWYRQILGQKVEFLVSFYNNEISEKSEIFDDQFSVERPDGSNFTLKIRSTKLEDSAMYFCASSSFPGQERPNEKLFFGSGTQLSVL.

The rearrangement joins TRBV27 to TRBJ1-5, with 9 positions matching TRBD1. This CDR3 comprises 16 residues. The trim removed 6 bases at V and 2 bases at J, leaving 8 bases unmatched. Germline CDR1 MNHEY, CDR2 SMNVEV (reference sequence). CDR3 loop: CASRVTGGAGNQPQHF. Here the CDR3 DNA reads TGTGCCAGCAGGGTAACAGGGGGCGCAGGCAATCAGCCCCAGCATTTT.

Many counts were recorded for this clonotype. The chain has TRBV25-1 and TRBJ2-7; 10 bases match TRBD1. The CDR3 totals 15 residues. Germline V gene lookup returns CDR1 MGHDK and CDR2 SYGVNS. J was trimmed by 5 bases and V by 3 bases; bases with no gene match: 7. The CDR3, as DNA: TGTGCCAGCAGTGACCCTCCGGGACAGGGGAACGAGCAGTACTTC. Encoded protein: CASSDPPGQGNEQYF.

There are many counts of this clonotype. J is TRBJ2-1 and V is TRBV18; D possibly corresponds to TRBD2 (5 bases). V lost 6 bases and J lost 7, with 22 bases in between. Germline V CDR1 and CDR2: KGHSH, LQKENI. The CDR3 is 16 amino acids. For the CDR3, the DNA is TGTGCCAGCTCCCCCTCCCCCGGGGAAGGTAGAAATGAGCAGTTCTTC. Amino acid sequence: CASSPSPGEGRNEQFF.

This clonotype was seen ten or more times. This rearrangement joins TRBV12-3 or TRBV12-4 to TRBJ1-5; maybe TRBD1 (5 bases). The CDR3 covers 15 residues. V gave up 3 bases and J gave up 6 bases, with 15 bases separating them. CDR3 coding DNA: TGTGCCAGCAGTTTCGGGCAGGGCCAGGCTCAGCCCCAGCATTTT. This codes for CASSFGQGQAQPQHF.

This clonotype showed up just once. The chain has TRBV3-1 and TRBJ2-7; TRBD2 aligns across 13 bases. The CDR3 has 18 residues. The germline V gene has CDR1 LGHDT and CDR2 YNNKEL (reference sequence). Trimming at V came to 0 bases and at J to 1 base, leaving 6 bases not matched to a gene. CDR3 coding DNA: TGTGCCAGCAGCCAAGAGGGGACTAGCGGGAACCCTTCCTACGAGCAGTACTTC. Its protein product is CASSQEGTSGNPSYEQYF.

The CDR3 sequence: CSVPDRGNGYTF. In DNA form, the CDR3 reads TGCAGTGTCCCCGACAGGGGAAATGGCTACACCTTC. The V and J genes are TRBV20-1 and TRBJ1-2; 8 bases are shared with TRBD1. From germline, CDR1 is DFQATT and CDR2 SNEGSKA (reference sequence). J was trimmed by 6 bases and V by 7 bases; bases with no gene match: 7. The CDR3 runs to 12 residues.

The chain is built from TRBV25-1 and TRBJ2-1; 8 bases are a match to TRBD2. The CDR3 spans 14 residues. The junction had 1 base not matched to a gene; V was cut back by 3 bases and J by 3 bases. From germline, CDR1 is MGHDK and CDR2 SYGVNS. Here the CDR3 reads CASSDGRDYNEQFF. The CDR3 bases are TGTGCCAGCAGTGACGGGAGGGACTACAATGAGCAGTTCTTC.

The chain uses TRBV20-1 and TRBJ2-3; D is undetermined. The CDR3 runs 16 residues. Trimming removed 6 bases from V and 0 bases from J, with 19 bases in between. Germline CDR1 and CDR2: DFQATT and SNEGSKA (reference sequence). The CDR3 DNA follows: TGCAGTGCCCACTCGGTTGAGGCTACTAGCACAGATACGCAGTATTTT. It yields the protein CSAHSVEATSTDTQYF.